This T cell receptor beta chain was captured by sequencing in a study of tumor-infiltrating lymphocytes in primary liver carcinoma. Extraction also yielded germline DNA, while blood RNA was obtained from unsorted whole blood. Using a constant-region primer together with ProtoScript II reverse transcriptase, TCR beta cDNA was made from roughly 520 ng of total RNA. It was through three nested multiplex PCR rounds of slightly modified ARM-PCR that TCR beta libraries arose. Amplification in the first two PCR rounds was performed using TRBV1-TRBV30 forward primers and a C-beta reverse primer for 10 cycles each. MiXCR, applied by TCRdb to the multiplex PCR reads, yields one record per CDR3 protein. The table lists about 310,000 distinct CDR3 sequences, about 50% of them singletons. Trimming stripped 4 bases from V and 10 bases from J, with 17 bases between. The V gene's germline CDR1 is SQVTM and CDR2 ANQGSEA. The CDR3 loop spans 12 amino acids.

The genes are TRBV29-1 and TRBJ2-7; perhaps TRBD2 as D (6 bases). Sample: peripheral blood. The source of this sequence is a woman aged 30 to 39 with primary liver carcinoma and hepatitis B virus infection. In nucleotides, the CDR3 is TGCAGCGTTGTGGAGGGCCAGTATAGCCAGTACTTC. Translation gives CSVVEGQYSQYF.